This TCR beta chain was recorded in a study of response to subunit inactivated influenza vaccine. The CDR3 has 14 residues. V was cut by 4 bases and J by 6 bases, with 17 bases left in between. Germline assignment: CDR1 SGHRS and CDR2 YFSETQ. Each CDR3 protein is one row after TCRdb ran MiXCR on the RT-PCR reads. The sample carries more than 200,000 distinct CDR3 sequences, more than 9% recorded once. Study results and limitations: That few new T cells are recruited by each seasonal influenza vaccination was the authors' suggestion.

Regarding this clonotype: Its antigen remains unknown.

The TCR comes from a man in his forties or fifties who received an inactivated influenza vaccine. The sample here was non-naive T cells sorted from PBMCs, taken 14 to 15 days before vaccination. This chain uses TRBV5-1 with TRBJ2-7; D is unclear. The CDR3 nucleotides are TGCGCCAGCAGCATCGAGTCAGGAGACGTCGAGCAGTACTTC. Protein: CASSIESGDVEQYF.